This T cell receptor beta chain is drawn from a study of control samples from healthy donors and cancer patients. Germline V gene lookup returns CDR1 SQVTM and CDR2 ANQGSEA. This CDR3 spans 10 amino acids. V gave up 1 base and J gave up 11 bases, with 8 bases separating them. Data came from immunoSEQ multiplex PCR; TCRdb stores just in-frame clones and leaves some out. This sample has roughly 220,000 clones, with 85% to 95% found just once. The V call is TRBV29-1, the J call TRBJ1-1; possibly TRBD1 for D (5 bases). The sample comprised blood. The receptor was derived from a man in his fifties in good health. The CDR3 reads CSVEVGVAFF. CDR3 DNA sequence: TGCAGCGTTGAAGTAGGGGTCGCTTTCTTT.